The clone carrying this TCR beta chain showed up just once. Its specificity is unknown. CDR3 length: 14 residues. The germline V gene encodes CDR1 SEHNR and CDR2 FQNEAQ (reference sequence). V shed 4 bases, J shed 7 bases, and the junction held 5 bases outside the gene matches. Everyone who donated was a Caucasian adult who lived in Nashville, Tennessee. In the CD4+ fraction, cells were divided into CD45RA+ naive and CD45RA-negative memory subsets. This sample was included in a study of shared clonotypes between healthy human individuals. Study at large: Three plates were used per donor for CD4 naive, three for CD4 memory, two for CD8 naive and one for CD8 memory. General study results and limits: Clonotype sharing among the donors was expected to vary with sequencing depth.

Measured with immunoSEQ multiplex PCR; TCRdb has only the in-frame clones, and not every one. The repertoire holds 330,000 or so clones, with around 67% as singletons. The origin of this receptor is a man aged 25-45 years in good health. Sequenced input: memory CD4+ T cells sorted from blood. Subset indicated: CD45RA-negative fraction. The chain links TRBV7-9 to TRBJ2-5; 11 bases agree with TRBD2. The CDR3: CASSSGTSGSTQYF. The CDR3 bases are TGTGCCAGCAGCTCAGGGACTAGCGGTTCGACCCAGTACTTC.